This T cell receptor beta chain originates from a study of CD8+ T cells in alopecia areata. RNA was extracted and reverse transcribed into cDNA as the sequencing template. Repertoires were generated with immunoSEQ multiplex PCR, while TCRdb's copy carries only in-frame clones and drops some. The table records approximately 140,000 clones, approximately 80% of them present only once. V dropped 5 bases and J dropped 0 bases, with 8 bases sitting between them. The CDR3 consists of 14 residues. In germline, CDR1 is SEHNR, CDR2 FQNEAQ (reference sequence). This sample's treatment: oral pan-JAK inhibitor, 5-10 mg twice daily. Isolation of CD4+ and CD8+ T cells from PBMCs was achieved by sorting.

Here the sequenced sample was CD8+ T cells sorted from blood, taken at week 4, from a patient treated with tofacitinib. This chain links TRBV7-9 with TRBJ1-3; no reliable D call. The TCR was taken from a human donor with alopecia areata. The DNA of the CDR3 is TGTGCCAGCAGCCCACCGAACTCTGGAAACACCATATATTTT. Its protein is CASSPPNSGNTIYF.